This is a list of T cell receptor beta chains from one sample in a study of Ad26.COV2.S vaccination and SARS-CoV-2 variants. Here immunoSEQ multiplex PCR was the method, and the copy in TCRdb shows in-frame clones only, minus some. The sample lists roughly 380,000 clones, 90% to 95% seen once, with roughly 3.9% in the top ten. The starting material was peripheral blood, obtained after recovery from COVID-19. The receptors stem from a human donor who had recovered from COVID-19. The CDR3 runs from the conserved cysteine through the conserved F or W. The order of the fields is J gene, D gene, clone size, V gene, CDR3 DNA, CDR3 protein. The D gene is left open where the match is weak. Rows may omit the clone size; those that give it use once, few, many or a size class.

J gene: TRBJ1-1; D gene: -; clone size: once; V gene: TRBV29-1; CDR3 DNA: TGCAGCGTACTCGGACAGTTGAACACTGAAGCTTTCTTT; CDR3 protein: CSVLGQLNTEAFF
J gene: TRBJ1-5; D gene: TRBD1; clone size: once; V gene: TRBV6-2/TRBV6-3; CDR3 DNA: TGTGCCAGCAGTGCCCCCAGGGGGGAATATAGCAATCAGCCCCAGCATTTT; CDR3 protein: CASSAPRGEYSNQPQHF
J gene: TRBJ1-2; D gene: -; clone size: -; V gene: TRBV7-9; CDR3 DNA: TGTGCCAGCAGCTTAGGCTACTATGGCTACACCTTC; CDR3 protein: CASSLGYYGYTF
J gene: TRBJ2-1; D gene: -; clone size: -; V gene: TRBV15; CDR3 DNA: TGTACCACCAGCAGAGATCCCGGAACCCGGGATGAGCAGTTCTTC; CDR3 protein: CTTSRDPGTRDEQFF
J gene: TRBJ2-3; D gene: -; clone size: -; V gene: TRBV9; CDR3 DNA: TGTGCCAGCAGCCCCCTCGGGGCAGGAAGCACAGATACGCAGTATTTT; CDR3 protein: CASSPLGAGSTDTQYF
J gene: TRBJ2-7; D gene: TRBD1; clone size: -; V gene: TRBV5-5; CDR3 DNA: TGTGCCAGCAGCGTAACGGACAGGACCTACGAGCAGTACTTC; CDR3 protein: CASSVTDRTYEQYF
J gene: TRBJ1-1; D gene: -; clone size: -; V gene: TRBV5-5; CDR3 DNA: TGTGCCAGCAGCACAGGGCAGGGCACTGAAGCTTTCTTT; CDR3 protein: CASSTGQGTEAFF
J gene: TRBJ2-7; D gene: TRBD1; clone size: -; V gene: TRBV4-3; CDR3 DNA: TGCGCCAGCAGCCTCACTGGACAGGGGGTCTACGAGCAGTACTTC; CDR3 protein: CASSLTGQGVYEQYF
J gene: TRBJ1-2; D gene: -; clone size: once; V gene: TRBV6-5; CDR3 DNA: TGTGCCAACAGAAATACAGGGTCTGGCTATGGCTACACCTTC; CDR3 protein: CANRNTGSGYGYTF
J gene: TRBJ2-7; D gene: TRBD1; clone size: -; V gene: TRBV7-9; CDR3 DNA: TGTGCCAGCAGCTTAATCAGGTTGGGACAGGGATACGAGCAGTACTTC; CDR3 protein: CASSLIRLGQGYEQYF
J gene: TRBJ2-2; D gene: TRBD1; clone size: once; V gene: TRBV5-1; CDR3 DNA: TGCGCCAGCGGACACCGGGACAGGGCTTGGGCCGGGGAGCTGTTTTTT; CDR3 protein: CASGHRDRAWAGELFF
J gene: TRBJ2-7; D gene: -; clone size: -; V gene: TRBV10-3; CDR3 DNA: TGTGCCATCAGTGAATACAGGGCAGAAGTCGAGCAGTACTTC; CDR3 protein: CAISEYRAEVEQYF
J gene: TRBJ2-7; D gene: -; clone size: -; V gene: TRBV18; CDR3 DNA: TGTGCCAGCTCACCGAACGGGGGTGGTTACGAGCAGTACTTC; CDR3 protein: CASSPNGGGYEQYF
J gene: TRBJ2-6; D gene: TRBD1; clone size: -; V gene: TRBV29-1; CDR3 DNA: TGCAGCGTTCTGGACAGGGCCTCTGGGGCCAACGTCCTGACTTTC; CDR3 protein: CSVLDRASGANVLTF
J gene: TRBJ1-5; D gene: -; clone size: -; V gene: TRBV9; CDR3 DNA: TGTGCCAGCAGCGTAGGGGAAGGGGCAAATCAGCCCCAGCATTTT; CDR3 protein: CASSVGEGANQPQHF
J gene: TRBJ1-1; D gene: -; clone size: -; V gene: TRBV7-2; CDR3 DNA: TGTGCCAGCAAACTAAGGGAATGGGCCACTGAAGCTTTCTTT; CDR3 protein: CASKLREWATEAFF
J gene: TRBJ2-4; D gene: -; clone size: -; V gene: TRBV7-2; CDR3 DNA: TGTGCCAGCAGCTTAGGGGGGCTAGCCGTAGCCAAAAACATTCAGTACTTC; CDR3 protein: CASSLGGLAVAKNIQYF
J gene: TRBJ2-1; D gene: -; clone size: -; V gene: TRBV2; CDR3 DNA: TGTGCCAGCAGCCCCAGGCAGAGAAATGAGCAGTTCTTC; CDR3 protein: CASSPRQRNEQFF
J gene: TRBJ2-1; D gene: -; clone size: once; V gene: TRBV12-2; CDR3 DNA: TGTGCAAGTCGCTTAGTAGATCGGGGGGGGCGAGGCAATGAGCAGTTCTTC; CDR3 protein: CASRLVDRGGRGNEQFF
J gene: TRBJ1-5; D gene: -; clone size: -; V gene: TRBV2; CDR3 DNA: TGTGCCAGCAGTGATTTAGAGGGTCAGCCCCAGCATTTT; CDR3 protein: CASSDLEGQPQHF
J gene: TRBJ2-2; D gene: -; clone size: once; V gene: TRBV18; CDR3 DNA: TGTGCCAGCTCACTTACGAGTCTGGGCACCGGGGAGCTGTTTTTT; CDR3 protein: CASSLTSLGTGELFF
J gene: TRBJ1-2; D gene: -; clone size: -; V gene: TRBV21-1; CDR3 DNA: TGTGCCAGCAGCCCACTGGGGACAGGACTAAACTATGGCTACACCTTC; CDR3 protein: CASSPLGTGLNYGYTF
J gene: TRBJ1-1; D gene: -; clone size: -; V gene: TRBV9; CDR3 DNA: TGTGCCAGCAGCCCAGGCGGGGGTTGGGTTTCCGAGAACACTGAAGCTTTCTTT; CDR3 protein: CASSPGGGWVSENTEAFF
J gene: TRBJ2-1; D gene: -; clone size: -; V gene: TRBV5-6; CDR3 DNA: TGTGCCAGCAGCCCGGACCCCCTCACAGATGAGCAGTTCTTC; CDR3 protein: CASSPDPLTDEQFF
J gene: TRBJ2-5; D gene: TRBD2; clone size: once; V gene: TRBV11-2; CDR3 DNA: TGTGCCAGCAGCTCCGGGACTAGCGGGGGTCAAGAGACCCAGTACTTC; CDR3 protein: CASSSGTSGGQETQYF
J gene: TRBJ1-2; D gene: TRBD1; clone size: -; V gene: TRBV7-9; CDR3 DNA: TGTGCCAGCAGCTTAGGGGAGGGGGACAGCAACTATGGCTACACCTTC; CDR3 protein: CASSLGEGDSNYGYTF
J gene: TRBJ2-3; D gene: -; clone size: -; V gene: TRBV7-9; CDR3 DNA: TGTGCCAGCAGCTTATATCTCACAGATACGCAGTATTTT; CDR3 protein: CASSLYLTDTQYF
J gene: TRBJ2-2; D gene: -; clone size: -; V gene: TRBV18; CDR3 DNA: TGTGCCAGCTCACCAAGGTCGACTGGAGGCGGGGAGCTGTTTTTT; CDR3 protein: CASSPRSTGGGELFF
J gene: TRBJ2-6; D gene: TRBD1; clone size: -; V gene: TRBV5-1; CDR3 DNA: TGCGCCAGCAGCTTGGCCCGTCGACAGGGATCCTCTGGGGCCAACGTCCTGACTTTC; CDR3 protein: CASSLARRQGSSGANVLTF
J gene: TRBJ2-7; D gene: -; clone size: -; V gene: TRBV4-1; CDR3 DNA: TGCGCCAGCAGCCAAGAAGGGGGATACGAGCAGTACTTC; CDR3 protein: CASSQEGGYEQYF
J gene: TRBJ2-7; D gene: -; clone size: -; V gene: TRBV2; CDR3 DNA: TGTGCCAGCAGCGGGAAATTTTACGAGCAGTACTTC; CDR3 protein: CASSGKFYEQYF